The 9 T cell receptor beta chains listed next were all sequenced from one sample in a study of blood T cell repertoires in COVID-19. This table comes from immunoSEQ multiplex PCR, and its TCRdb copy is limited to in-frame clones, with some not included. The sample has around 420,000 clones, 88% seen once. Sample: PBMCs or T cells enriched from blood (not recorded which). The receptors were gathered from a woman in her thirties or forties with acute COVID-19.

The chain recombines TRBV3-1 (or the pseudogene TRBV3-2) with TRBJ2-5; 9 bases match TRBD2. J gave up 5 bases and V 0 bases, and 7 bases lay outside the gene matches. This CDR3 has 16 amino acids. Germline lookup yields CDR1 LGHDT and CDR2 YNNKEL (reference sequence). CDR3 bases: TGTGCCAGCAGCCAAGAAGCGGGGGGATTTTCGGAGACCCAGTACTTC. Translation: CASSQEAGGFSETQYF.

The J gene is TRBJ2-3, the V gene TRBV18, with 7 nucleotides matching TRBD1. The CDR3 is made up of 14 amino acids. Per the germline V gene, CDR1 is KGHSH and CDR2 is LQKENI. With 1 base clipped from V and 3 bases from J, the junction kept 1 base outside the gene matches. CDR3 sequence (DNA): TGTGCCAGCTCACCACGGACAGGAACAGATACGCAGTATTTT. This codes for CASSPRTGTDTQYF.

The chain recombines TRBV19 with TRBJ1-6; TRBD1 matches at 7 bases. In germline, CDR1 is LNHDA, CDR2 SQIVND (reference sequence). Losses at the gene ends were 7 bases for V and 7 bases for J; bases not matched to a gene: 4. There are 13 residues in the CDR3. The CDR3 DNA is TGTGCCAGTAAAACAGGGGCCAATTCACCCCTCCACTTT. Protein sequence: CASKTGANSPLHF.

This chain joins TRBV30 and TRBJ1-6, with TRBD1 matching 8 bases. Unmatched junction bases numbered 10, after V lost 1 base and J lost 11 bases. The CDR3 length is 15 residues. The germline V gene encodes CDR1 GTSNPN and CDR2 SVGIG (reference sequence). The CDR3 loop is CAWSERTGSPAPLHF. CDR3 coding DNA: TGTGCCTGGAGTGAACGGACAGGGAGCCCAGCACCCCTCCACTTT. The whole variable domain, remainder taken from reference TRBV30 and TRBJ1-6, is SQTIHQWPATLVQPVGSPLSLECTVEGTSNPNLYWYRQAAGRGLQLLFYSVGIGQISSEVPQNLSASRPQDRQFILSSKKLLLSDSGFYLCAWSERTGSPAPLHFGNGTRLTVT.

The V and J genes are TRBV3-1 (or the pseudogene TRBV3-2) and TRBJ2-5, with 10 positions matching TRBD2. There are 16 residues in the CDR3. With 1 base clipped from V and 4 bases from J, the junction kept 6 bases outside the gene matches. Germline V gene data show CDR1 as LGHDT and CDR2 as YNNKEL (reference sequence). The CDR3 sequence is CASSQGLAGEGETQYF. The CDR3 nucleotides read TGTGCCAGCAGCCAAGGGCTAGCGGGGGAGGGAGAGACCCAGTACTTC.

The chain uses TRBV5-4 and TRBJ1-1; D remains ambiguous. V was trimmed by 10 bases and J by 0 bases, leaving 13 bases between them. From germline, CDR1 is SGHNT and CDR2 YYREEE (reference sequence). CDR3 length equals 13 residues. The CDR3 region is CAGFSEMNTEAFF. DNA of the CDR3: TGTGCCGGCTTTTCGGAGATGAACACTGAAGCTTTCTTT.

CDR3 nucleotide sequence: TGTGCCAGCAGTCCACCGCCGGGACTAGCGGGGGGGAACACCGGGGAGCTGTTTTTT. Its protein product is CASSPPPGLAGGNTGELFF. The chain recombines TRBV6-6 with TRBJ2-2, with 15 nucleotides matching TRBD2. CDR3 size: 19 residues. V lost 5 bases and J lost 1; bases outside the gene matches: 8. Per the germline V gene, CDR1 is MNHNY and CDR2 is SVGAGI (reference sequence).

The J gene is TRBJ2-7, the V gene TRBV4-1; TRBD1 aligns across 9 bases. The length of the CDR3 is 15 residues. The germline CDR1 and CDR2 sequences are MGHRA and YSYEKL. Trimming cost V 3 bases and J 4 bases; bases outside gene matches: 7. CDR3 nucleotides: TGCGCCAGCAGCCACGAAGGACAGGGGCGGTACGAGCAGTACTTC. Translated: CASSHEGQGRYEQYF.

The J gene is TRBJ2-7, the V gene TRBV3-1 (or the pseudogene TRBV3-2), with 7 positions matching TRBD1. Trimming took 1 base from V and 4 from J; bases not matched to a gene: 4. Germline V gene sequence: CDR1 LGHDT, CDR2 YNNKEL (reference sequence). The CDR3 is 14 amino acids. CDR3 sequence: CASSQGGTDYEQYF. The DNA for the CDR3 is TGTGCCAGCAGCCAAGGTGGGACAGATTACGAGCAGTACTTC.